A single sample gave rise to the 26 T cell receptor beta chains below, sequenced in a study of identical twins. MiXCR, run by TCRdb on the 5' RACE reads, gives a single entry per CDR3 protein. The sample carries roughly 1,500,000 distinct CDR3 sequences, less than 40% recorded once. The sequencing input was cord blood. The receptor source for this set is a newborn girl in good health.

There are a few counts of this clonotype. The chain is built from TRBV20-1 and TRBJ2-7; 14 bases are a match to TRBD2. The germline V gene encodes CDR1 DFQATT and CDR2 SNEGSKA (reference sequence). V lost 0 bases, J lost 0 bases, and 7 bases stayed unmatched. This CDR3 is 18 amino acids long. CDR3 sequence (DNA): TGCAGTGCTAGAGAGGGACTAGCGGGGGCATATTTCTCCTACGAGCAGTACTTC. Encoded protein: CSAREGLAGAYFSYEQYF.

This clonotype was counted between two and nine times. The V call is TRBV20-1, the J call TRBJ2-7; D unresolved. V was shortened by 6 bases and J by 2 bases, with 11 bases between the two germline ends. This CDR3 has 12 amino acids. CDR1 is DFQATT, CDR2 SNEGSKA, per germline (reference sequence). The CDR3, as DNA: TGCAGTGCCCCACGAGACCCCTACGAGCAGTACTTC. As protein: CSAPRDPYEQYF.

V and J are TRBV6-1 and TRBJ2-6; 7 bases are a match to TRBD1. Germline V gene lookup returns CDR1 MNHNS and CDR2 SASEGT. The trim removed 6 bases at V and 2 bases at J, leaving 4 bases unmatched. The CDR3 sequence is 15 residues long. The CDR3 here is CASRETGAGANVLTF. The CDR3 bases are TGTGCCAGCAGGGAAACAGGGGCTGGGGCCAACGTCCTGACTTTC.

This sequence joins TRBV28 and TRBJ1-5; D ambiguous. Germline CDR1 is MDHEN and CDR2 is SYDVKM. Trimming shortened V by 5 bases and J by 0 bases, and 8 bases separated the two germline ends. The CDR3 has 14 amino acids. As DNA, the CDR3 is TGTGCCAGCAGTCCCCCAGATAGCAATCAGCCCCAGCATTTT. Its translation is CASSPPDSNQPQHF.

This clonotype was seen a few times. This chain joins TRBV4-1 and TRBJ2-7; 11 nucleotides match TRBD2. This CDR3 is 16 amino acids long. J lost 7 bases, V lost 0 bases, and 8 bases had no gene match. The germline V gene encodes CDR1 MGHRA and CDR2 YSYEKL. The CDR3 here is CASSQDVSGRAGEQYF. The CDR3 coding sequence is TGCGCCAGCAGCCAAGATGTTAGCGGGAGGGCCGGGGAGCAGTACTTC.

Comment on this clonotype: The junction differs from germline at one of its ends, possibly a read error. As DNA, the CDR3 is TGCGTCAGCAGCTTGGAAGGATACGAGCAGTACTTC. This encodes CVSSLEGYEQYF. J is TRBJ2-5 and V is TRBV5-1; D uncertain. The last part of the DNA fits TRBJ2-7 better; the J call may be wrong. The CDR3 is made up of 12 amino acids. Germline V gives CDR1 SGHRS, CDR2 YFSETQ.

This clonotype was found once. CDR3 in amino acids: CASRLTTQETQYF. CDR3 in DNA: TGTGCCAGCAGATTGACAACCCAAGAGACCCAGTACTTC. The chain joins TRBV6-1 to TRBJ2-5; D remains ambiguous. V lost 6 bases, J lost 1 base, and 9 bases lay in between. CDR1 and CDR2 (germline): MNHNS, SASEGT. The CDR3 runs 13 residues.

V gene TRBV13 combines with J gene TRBJ1-2; a possible D gene is TRBD1 (5 bases). Germline-derived CDR1 and CDR2 are PRHDT and FYEKMQ (reference sequence). The CDR3 has 15 amino acids. V dropped 3 bases and J dropped 4 bases, with 15 bases sitting between them. The CDR3 nucleotides read TGTGCCAGCAGCTTGGCGGCAGGGCCTCGCTATGGCTACACCTTC. Its translation: CASSLAAGPRYGYTF.

This clonotype was counted ten times or more. The rearrangement links TRBV28 to TRBJ2-6; tentative D call: TRBD1 (6 bases). The CDR3 covers 16 residues. Germline loops: CDR1 MDHEN, CDR2 SYDVKM. The V gene lost 3 bases and the J gene lost 2 bases, with 11 bases spanning the gap. CDR3 region: CASSLTWGPGANVLTF. The CDR3 region has the DNA TGTGCCAGCAGTTTGACTTGGGGGCCTGGGGCCAACGTCCTGACTTTC.

The rearrangement joins TRBV2 to TRBJ1-2; the D gene is possibly TRBD1 (6 bases). The CDR3 length is 15 residues. CDR1 is SNHLY, CDR2 FYNNEI, per germline. V was shortened by 10 bases and J by 2 bases, with 20 bases between the two germline ends. As DNA, the CDR3 is TGTGCCAACAGCCCCGTGGGGGGGGCGAACTATGGCTACACCTTC. It translates to CANSPVGGANYGYTF.

This clonotype was counted only a few times. The rearrangement joins TRBV12-3 or TRBV12-4 to TRBJ1-1; D might be TRBD1 (6 bases). The CDR3 has 14 amino acids. V lost 8 bases, J lost 7 bases, and 20 bases lay in between. The CDR3 sequence is CASASRDNVGEAFF. The CDR3 DNA is TGTGCCAGCGCCTCACGGGACAACGTGGGTGAAGCTTTCTTT.

The rearrangement links TRBV7-9 to TRBJ2-1; TRBD2 matches 9 bases. Losses at the gene ends were 1 base for V and 8 bases for J; bases not matched to a gene: 6. Germline lookup yields CDR1 SEHNR and CDR2 FQNEAQ (reference sequence). The CDR3 length is 15 residues. CDR3 in amino acids: CASSLEAGGRDEQFF. The CDR3 nucleotides read TGTGCCAGCAGCTTAGAGGCGGGAGGGAGGGATGAGCAGTTCTTC.

The rearrangement joins TRBV3-1 to TRBJ2-6; D remains ambiguous. Trimming took 4 bases from V and 2 from J, leaving 9 bases between them. This CDR3 has 15 residues. CDR1 and CDR2 from the germline V gene are LGHDT and YNNKEL (reference sequence). Here the CDR3 reads CASSRTSAGANVLTF. Written as DNA, the CDR3 is TGTGCCAGCAGCCGAACGTCCGCTGGGGCCAACGTCCTGACTTTC.

There are a few counts of this clonotype. The chain carries TRBV29-1 and TRBJ2-1; 10 bases are shared with TRBD2. The CDR3 contains 16 residues. V was clipped by 3 bases and J by 1 base; unmatched bases: 6. Germline V lookup: CDR1 SQVTM, CDR2 ANQGSEA. The CDR3 here is CSVETLAGVSYNEQFF. Written as DNA, the CDR3 is TGCAGCGTTGAGACCCTAGCGGGAGTGTCCTACAATGAGCAGTTCTTC.

This clonotype was detected only a few times. The chain combines TRBV27 with TRBJ1-2, with D possibly TRBD1 on 5 matching bases. Germline lookup yields CDR1 MNHEY and CDR2 SMNVEV (reference sequence). Between the trimmed V and J ends, which lost 6 bases and 5 bases, there was a span of 10 bases. CDR3 length: 12 amino acids. CDR3 sequence reads: CASRDIGYGYTF. DNA for the CDR3: TGTGCCAGCAGGGACATCGGGTATGGCTACACCTTC.

This chain joins TRBV2 and TRBJ2-3; D is unresolved. In germline, CDR1 is SNHLY, CDR2 FYNNEI. Trimming removed 4 bases from V and 7 bases from J, with 6 bases in between. The CDR3 contains 11 residues. The CDR3 here is CASSGGNTQYF. The CDR3 coding sequence is TGTGCCAGCAGTGGGGGAAATACGCAGTATTTT.

The chain carries TRBV5-1 and TRBJ1-2; 9 positions agree with TRBD1. The CDR3 covers 16 residues. The J segment lost 4 bases and the V segment lost 3 bases, leaving 10 bases of the junction unmatched. CDR1 and CDR2 (germline): SGHRS, YFSETQ. The CDR3 spells CASSSRGQGGPYGYTF. The DNA of the CDR3 is TGCGCCAGCAGCTCGAGGGGACAGGGAGGCCCCTATGGCTACACCTTC.

This clonotype was observed once. The chain combines TRBV27 with TRBJ2-5, with D possibly TRBD1 on 6 matching bases. Gene TRBJ2-7 matches the end of the DNA better, so the J call may be wrong. CDR3 size: 14 residues. CDR1 and CDR2 from the germline V gene are MNHEY and SMNVEV (reference sequence). CDR3 sequence: CASSLDREPHEQYF. CDR3 nucleotide sequence: TGTGCCAGCAGTTTGGACAGAGAACCCCACGAGCAGTACTTC.

The gene calls are TRBV20-1 and TRBJ1-2, with D possibly matching TRBD1 (5 bases). CDR3 length: 16 amino acids. CDR1 and CDR2 (germline): DFQATT, SNEGSKA (reference sequence). V was shortened by 1 base and J by 0 bases, with 15 bases between the two germline ends. The CDR3 loop is CSARGQGPRANYGYTF. The CDR3 DNA sequence: TGCAGTGCTAGAGGCCAGGGTCCCAGGGCTAACTATGGCTACACCTTC.

The chain couples TRBV7-2 to TRBJ1-5; TRBD1 aligns across 8 bases. The CDR3 is 16 residues long. The V segment lost 2 bases and the J segment 3 bases; nucleotides outside the gene matches: 6. In germline, CDR1 is SGHTA, CDR2 FQGNSA. DNA of the CDR3: TGTGCCAGCAGCTTAAGGGGGGGACAGGTCAATCAGCCCCAGCATTTT. It specifies CASSLRGGQVNQPQHF.

This clonotype was observed a few times. The genes are TRBV20-1 and TRBJ2-5; tentatively, D is TRBD1 (7 bases). The V gene lost 3 bases and the J gene lost 11 bases, with 19 bases spanning the gap. Germline values: CDR1 DFQATT, CDR2 SNEGSKA (reference sequence). The CDR3 has 13 amino acids. The CDR3 DNA sequence: TGCAGTGCTAGCCTTTCGCTCAGGGGGGAGCAGTACTTC. Protein product: CSASLSLRGEQYF.

V and J are TRBV3-1 and TRBJ2-5; no clear D. Germline assignment: CDR1 LGHDT and CDR2 YNNKEL (reference sequence). Between the trimmed V and J ends, which lost 2 bases and 7 bases, there was a span of 17 bases. CDR3 length: 15 amino acids. CDR3 coding DNA: TGTGCCAGCAGCCAAATCGGAAGGAACGAAGGGACCCAGTACTTC. Protein product: CASSQIGRNEGTQYF.

This clonotype was counted many times. J is TRBJ2-5 and V is TRBV27; 8 positions match TRBD2. J gave up 4 bases and V 5 bases, and 6 bases lay outside the gene matches. Germline V lookup: CDR1 MNHEY, CDR2 SMNVEV (reference sequence). CDR3 length: 14 amino acids. The CDR3 coding sequence is TGTGCCAGCAGTCTACCGGGACTAGGAGAGACCCAGTACTTC. This codes for CASSLPGLGETQYF.

The chain carries TRBV16 and TRBJ2-7, with 7 bases fitting TRBD2. Germline lookup yields CDR1 KGHSY and CDR2 FQNENV. V was pared by 4 bases and J by 5 bases, with 14 bases of the junction left unmatched. The CDR3 sequence is 16 residues long. This CDR3 is CASSRQLSGAFNEQYF. The DNA for the CDR3 is TGTGCCAGCAGCCGCCAACTAAGCGGGGCTTTCAACGAGCAGTACTTC.

This clonotype was seen repeatedly, ten times or more. The chain employs TRBV4-1 and TRBJ2-1, with TRBD2 identical over 10 bases. Looked up from germline, CDR1 is MGHRA and CDR2 is YSYEKL. V shed 5 bases and J 8 bases; nucleotides not matched to a gene: 9. The CDR3 covers 15 residues. The DNA of the CDR3 is TGCGCCAGCAGCGTGAGAGCGGGAGGGCCGGATGAGCAGTTCTTC. Translation: CASSVRAGGPDEQFF.

This clonotype was recorded a few times. This chain joins TRBV6-1 and TRBJ2-7; 10 bases map to TRBD1. V lost 5 bases, J lost 2 bases, and 6 bases stayed unmatched. Germline lookup yields CDR1 MNHNS and CDR2 SASEGT. This CDR3 region has 15 residues. In DNA, the CDR3 is TGTGCCAGCAGTCAATATGGACAGGGGGCCTACGAGCAGTACTTC. It translates to CASSQYGQGAYEQYF.